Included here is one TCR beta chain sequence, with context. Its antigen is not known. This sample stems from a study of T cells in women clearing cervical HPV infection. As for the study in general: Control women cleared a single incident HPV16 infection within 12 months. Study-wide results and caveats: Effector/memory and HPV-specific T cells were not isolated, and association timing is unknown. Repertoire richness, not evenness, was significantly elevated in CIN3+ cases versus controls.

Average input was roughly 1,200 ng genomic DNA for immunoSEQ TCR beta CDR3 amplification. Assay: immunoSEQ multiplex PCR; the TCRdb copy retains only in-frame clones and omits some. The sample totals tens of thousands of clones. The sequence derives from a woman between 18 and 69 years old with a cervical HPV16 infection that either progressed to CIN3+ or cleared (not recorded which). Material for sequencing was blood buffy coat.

The sequenced CDR3 bases are TGCAGTGCGCCGCGGGTAGCGGGGGGGGAGACC. Amino acids: CSAPRVAGGET. The CDR3, in full, reads CSAPRVAGGETQYF. The V and J genes are TRBV20-1 and TRBJ2-5; TRBD2 matches at 11 bases. The CDR3 goes on 3 residues after the read ends, and that part is filled in from the germline J gene. Looked up from germline, CDR1 is DFQATT and CDR2 is SNEGSKA (reference sequence). The CDR3 loop spans 14 amino acids. Trimming at V came to 6 bases and at J to 5 bases, leaving 8 bases not matched to a gene.